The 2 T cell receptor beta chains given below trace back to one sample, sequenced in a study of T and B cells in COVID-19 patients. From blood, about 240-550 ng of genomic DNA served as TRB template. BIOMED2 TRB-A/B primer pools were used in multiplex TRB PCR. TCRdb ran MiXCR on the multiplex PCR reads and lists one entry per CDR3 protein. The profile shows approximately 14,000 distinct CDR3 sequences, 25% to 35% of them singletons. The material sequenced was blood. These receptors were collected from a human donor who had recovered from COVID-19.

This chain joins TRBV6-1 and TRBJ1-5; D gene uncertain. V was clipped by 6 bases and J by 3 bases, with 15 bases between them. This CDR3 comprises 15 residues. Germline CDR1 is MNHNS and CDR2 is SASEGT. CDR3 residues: CASRTLHSFNQPQHF. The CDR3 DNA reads TGTGCCAGCAGAACCCTCCACAGTTTCAATCAGCCCCAGCATTTT.

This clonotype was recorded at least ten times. In nucleotides, the CDR3 is TGTGCCAGCAGCTTGGAGACATTGCGGGAGGGCCTTAGGGATGAGCAGTTCTTC. Its protein is CASSLETLREGLRDEQFF. J is TRBJ2-1 and V is TRBV5-6, with 9 bases lining up with TRBD2. After removal of 0 bases from V and 8 bases from J, the junction contained 15 bases not matched to a gene. The CDR3 runs to 18 residues. Germline V gene lookup returns CDR1 SGHDT and CDR2 YYEEEE.